The 19 T cell receptor beta chains below come from one sample, sequenced in a study of cytomegalovirus exposure and HLA in healthy donors. PCR was performed using 60 Vbeta and 13 Jbeta primers. The data were produced by immunoSEQ multiplex PCR, yet TCRdb's version contains in-frame clones alone and is incomplete. The sample gives 120,000 or so clones, roughly three quarters of which show up once; roughly 2% is in the top ten. The specimen was PBMCs. The source of these receptors is a man younger than 35 in good health and CMV-seronegative.

This chain joins TRBV28 and TRBJ1-2; 7 nucleotides match TRBD1. The CDR3 covers 15 residues. In germline, CDR1 is MDHEN, CDR2 SYDVKM. After removal of 5 bases from V and 4 bases from J, the junction contained 10 bases not matched to a gene. The CDR3: CASSPPSTGLYGYTF. The CDR3, as DNA: TGTGCCAGCAGTCCGCCTTCGACAGGGCTCTATGGCTACACCTTC.

This clone was seen a handful of times. The chain links TRBV13 to TRBJ1-5; unclear D gene. This CDR3 contains 12 residues. V gave up 4 bases and J gave up 4 bases, with 5 bases separating them. The V gene's germline CDR1 is PRHDT and CDR2 FYEKMQ (reference sequence). The chain's CDR3 is CASSYYNQPQHF. In nucleotides, the CDR3 is TGTGCCAGCAGCTACTATAATCAGCCCCAGCATTTT.

The chain couples TRBV7-6 to TRBJ1-4, with a weak D call TRBD1 (5 bases). V was clipped by 8 bases and J by 0 bases, with 13 bases between them. The CDR3 covers 15 residues. CDR1 and CDR2 (germline): SGHVS, FNYEAQ. This chain's CDR3 is CASPRGTATNEKLFF. Written as DNA, the CDR3 is TGTGCCAGCCCCCGTGGGACTGCAACTAATGAAAAACTGTTTTTT.

V usage is TRBV15 and J usage is TRBJ2-5; weak D call: TRBD2 (5 bases). CDR3 size: 13 residues. The germline V and J ends were trimmed by 8 bases and 1 base, with 11 bases remaining between them. Germline V CDR1 and CDR2: LNHNV, YYDKDF (reference sequence). The CDR3 nucleotides are TGTGCCACCGCATCGAGCGGCCAAGAGACCCAGTACTTC. Protein sequence: CATASSGQETQYF.

This chain uses TRBV6-5 with TRBJ1-5; weak D call: TRBD1 (5 bases). In germline, CDR1 is MNHEY, CDR2 SVGAGI. The CDR3 length is 12 residues. Trimming cost V 6 bases and J 16 bases, with 19 bases left between them. CDR3: CASRDLSGLEHF. The CDR3 DNA is TGTGCCAGCAGGGATTTATCGGGACTCGAACATTTT.

V usage is TRBV19 and J usage is TRBJ2-1; possibly TRBD1 for D (5 bases). V shed 7 bases and J shed 9 bases, with 22 bases lying between them. From germline, CDR1 is LNHDA and CDR2 SQIVND (reference sequence). The CDR3 sequence is 15 residues long. The CDR3, as DNA: TGTGCCAGTACCAACACCCGCCAGGGCGATAGTGAGCAGTTCTTC. It yields the protein CASTNTRQGDSEQFF. The whole variable domain, filled in from reference TRBV19 and TRBJ2-1, reads DGGITQSPKYLFRKEGQNVTLSCEQNLNHDAMYWYRQDPGQGLRLIYYSQIVNDFQKGDIAEGYSVSREKKESFPLTVTSAQKNPTAFYLCASTNTRQGDSEQFFGPGTRLTVL.

This clone was detected once. V usage is TRBV7-9 and J usage is TRBJ2-1; no reliable D call. V dropped 1 base and J dropped 13 bases, with 17 bases sitting between them. Germline loops: CDR1 SEHNR, CDR2 FQNEAQ (reference sequence). There are 14 residues in the CDR3. The CDR3 loop is CASSLVGGRSGQFF. The CDR3 coding sequence is TGTGCCAGCAGCTTAGTTGGTGGTCGGTCAGGACAGTTCTTC.

The chain is built from TRBV20-1 and TRBJ1-1; 11 nucleotides line up with TRBD1. Germline V gene lookup returns CDR1 DFQATT and CDR2 SNEGSKA (reference sequence). V dropped 6 bases and J dropped 8; count of bases not matched to a gene: 2. The CDR3 has 11 residues. As DNA, the CDR3 is TGCAGTGCCGGACAGGGGGCGGAAGCTTTCTTT. Its translation is CSAGQGAEAFF.

The sample holds one count of this clone. CDR3 in amino acids: CASSINPGSPLHF. In DNA form, the CDR3 reads TGTGCCAGCAGCATAAACCCGGGATCACCCCTCCACTTT. The rearrangement joins TRBV7-3 to TRBJ1-6; D not certain. The V gene lost 5 bases and the J gene lost 10 bases, with 12 bases spanning the gap. Per germline, CDR1 SGHTA and CDR2 FQGTGA. The CDR3 contains 13 residues.

This clone has only one observation. The chain joins TRBV5-8 to TRBJ2-5, with 7 bases lining up with TRBD1. CDR3 length: 16 residues. Germline CDR1 reads SGHTS; CDR2 reads YDEGEE. Trimming cost V 0 bases and J 4 bases; bases outside gene matches: 9. The CDR3 spells CASSLGTGNMGETQYF. The CDR3 DNA is TGTGCCAGCAGCTTGGGGACAGGAAATATGGGAGAGACCCAGTACTTC.

This clone was found a few times. The chain joins TRBV6-1 to TRBJ1-6; the D is unclear. CDR3 length equals 14 residues. From germline, CDR1 is MNHNS and CDR2 SASEGT. The V end lost 5 bases, the J end lost 7 bases, and 12 bases lay between the germline ends. CDR3 protein: CASSLNRRNSPLHF. In DNA form, the CDR3 reads TGTGCCAGCAGTTTAAACCGTAGAAATTCACCCCTCCACTTT.

This clone was recorded only once. One junction end does not reproduce the germline sequence, and a read error may be involved. This chain joins TRBV7-7 and TRBJ2-5; 8 positions agree with TRBD2. The CDR3 spans 13 residues. The V gene's germline CDR1 is SSHAT and CDR2 FNYEAQ (reference sequence). The DNA of the CDR3 is TGTGCTAGCAGCCTTAGCGGGGTGGAGACCCAGTACTTC. This sequence encodes CASSLSGVETQYF. Complete variable domain (other parts from reference TRBV7-7 and TRBJ2-5): GAGVSQSPRYKVTKRGQDVTLRCDPISSHATLYWYQQALGQGPEFLTYFNYEAQPDKSGLPSDRFSAERPEGSISTLTIQRTEQRDSAMYRCASSLSGVETQYFGPGTRLLVL.

CDR3 loop: CASSPRGSSYNEQFF. CDR3 DNA: TGTGCCAGCAGTCCCCGCGGCAGCTCCTACAATGAGCAGTTCTTC. This chain uses TRBV28 with TRBJ2-1, with no clear D. Germline V gives CDR1 MDHEN, CDR2 SYDVKM. This CDR3 is built from 15 residues. Trimming left V 5 bases short and J 0 bases short, with 11 bases between.

This clone was counted a few times. The J gene is TRBJ2-5, the V gene TRBV6-5; D possibly corresponds to TRBD2 (5 bases). CDR1 MNHEY and CDR2 SVGAGI come from the germline V gene. This CDR3 comprises 12 residues. The ends were cut back, 6 bases at V and 5 bases at J, with 10 bases in the middle. CDR3 amino acids: CASRSRAETQYF. CDR3 in DNA: TGTGCCAGCAGGTCGAGGGCGGAGACCCAGTACTTC.

In this sample, this clone turned up once. The V and J genes are TRBV6-5 and TRBJ2-1, with a tentative D call TRBD1 (5 bases). This CDR3 comprises 16 residues. V was pared by 1 base and J by 4 bases, with 14 bases between. The germline CDR1 and CDR2 sequences are MNHEY and SVGAGI. The CDR3 loop reads CASSYWGSSRYNEQFF. CDR3 nucleotide sequence: TGTGCCAGCAGTTACTGGGGCAGCAGTAGATACAATGAGCAGTTCTTC.

The chain has TRBV9 and TRBJ2-3, with 12 bases that match TRBD2. CDR3 size: 18 residues. Germline-derived CDR1 and CDR2 are SGDLS and YYNGEE. With 3 bases clipped from V and 5 bases from J, the junction kept 13 bases outside the gene matches. The CDR3: CASSDTSGRLEGLDTQYF. The CDR3 DNA sequence: TGTGCCAGCAGCGACACTAGCGGGAGGCTTGAGGGCTTAGATACGCAGTATTTT. Full variable domain (remainder filled in from reference TRBV9 and TRBJ2-3): DSGVTQTPKHLITATGQRVTLRCSPRSGDLSVYWYQQSLDQGLQFLIQYYNGEERAKGNILERFSAQQFPDLHSELNLSSLELGDSALYFCASSDTSGRLEGLDTQYFGPGTRLTVL.

The V and J genes are TRBV27 and TRBJ2-1; weak D call: TRBD2 (6 bases). This CDR3 contains 16 residues. The V gene lost 1 base and the J gene lost 4 bases, with 14 bases spanning the gap. Germline lookup yields CDR1 MNHEY and CDR2 SMNVEV (reference sequence). The CDR3: CASSLYAGFLYNEQFF. The CDR3 bases are TGTGCCAGCAGTTTATACGCGGGGTTTCTTTACAATGAGCAGTTCTTC.

The rearrangement joins TRBV4-1 to TRBJ2-3, with 12 bases that match TRBD2. Germline-derived CDR1 and CDR2 are MGHRA and YSYEKL. J lost 4 bases, V lost 3 bases, and 2 bases had no gene match. The CDR3 runs 15 residues. CDR3 bases: TGCGCCAGCAGCCAGCGACTAGCGGGAGCAGATACGCAGTATTTT. Amino acids: CASSQRLAGADTQYF.

The V and J genes are TRBV7-2 and TRBJ1-2; 9 bases align to TRBD1. Germline CDR1 and CDR2: SGHTA and FQGNSA. The trim removed 7 bases at V and 3 bases at J, leaving 9 bases unmatched. This CDR3 has 15 amino acids. The CDR3 protein is CASTLQGQGHYGYTF. In nucleotides, the CDR3 is TGTGCCAGCACCCTTCAGGGACAGGGACACTATGGCTACACCTTC.